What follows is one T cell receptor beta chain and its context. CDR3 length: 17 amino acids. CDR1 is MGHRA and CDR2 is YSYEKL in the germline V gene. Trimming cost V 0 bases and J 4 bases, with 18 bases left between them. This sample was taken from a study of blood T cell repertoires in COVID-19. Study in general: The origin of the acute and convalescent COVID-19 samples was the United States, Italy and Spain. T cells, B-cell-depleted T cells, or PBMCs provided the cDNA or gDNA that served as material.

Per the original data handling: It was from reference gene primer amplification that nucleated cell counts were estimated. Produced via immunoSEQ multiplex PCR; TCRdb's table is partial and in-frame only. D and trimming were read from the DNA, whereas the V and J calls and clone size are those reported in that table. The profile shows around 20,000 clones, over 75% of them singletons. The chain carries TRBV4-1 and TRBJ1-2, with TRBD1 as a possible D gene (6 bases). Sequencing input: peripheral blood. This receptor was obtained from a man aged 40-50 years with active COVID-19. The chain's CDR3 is CASSQDFAGGASYGYTF. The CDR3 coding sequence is TGCGCCAGCAGCCAAGATTTCGCGGGGGGCGCGAGCTATGGCTACACCTTC.